This record covers a single T cell receptor (beta chain). Per the original data handling: Nucleated cell counts were estimated from reference gene primer amplification. Sequencing was performed with immunoSEQ multiplex PCR; in TCRdb, only in-frame clones are kept and a portion is missing. The V and J calls and clone size are taken from that table; D and trimming were inferred from the DNA. This sample carries fewer than 300,000 clones, about 91% of them seen once, and the ten largest clones take approximately 2.6%. CDR3 length equals 16 residues. CDR1 is SGHDT and CDR2 is YYEEEE in the germline V gene. V shed 4 bases, J shed 3 bases, and the junction held 7 bases outside the gene matches. While infection was still active, Seattle patients were enrolled and then followed longitudinally. The record originates from a study of blood T cell repertoires in COVID-19.

The chain carries TRBV5-6 and TRBJ2-1; 10 nucleotides line up with TRBD2. Sequencing was performed on peripheral blood. This clonotype was sampled from a person aged 18-30 years with COVID-19, enrolled during active disease. CDR3 sequence: CASSPRTSGLYNEQFF. Here the CDR3 DNA reads TGTGCCAGCAGCCCCCGGACTAGCGGTCTCTACAATGAGCAGTTCTTC.